This is a list of T cell receptor beta chains from one sample in a study of blood T cell repertoires in COVID-19. The method was immunoSEQ multiplex PCR; TCRdb's version includes in-frame clones alone and lacks a portion of them. This table has under 110,000 clones, around 80% appearing once. Sequencing was performed on peripheral blood. The receptor source for this set is a man of 80 years or more with COVID-19, enrolled during active disease. The CDR3 runs from the conserved cysteine through the conserved F or W. Each record gives: J gene, V gene, D gene, clone size, CDR3 DNA, CDR3 protein. The D gene is left open where the match is weak. Where a row states a size, it is once, few, many or the class of an expanded clone; other rows omit it.

TRBJ2-5,TRBV5-1,TRBD1,NA,TGCGCCAGCAGCTCCGGACAGGGACAAGAGACCCAGTACTTC,CASSSGQGQETQYF
TRBJ2-3,TRBV14,NA,NA,TGTGCCAGCAGCGCGTATTTAGATACGCAGTATTTT,CASSAYLDTQYF
TRBJ2-1,TRBV5-6,NA,NA,TGTGCCAGCAGCCCGGGACTTTACAATGAGCAGTTCTTC,CASSPGLYNEQFF
TRBJ1-2,TRBV7-2,NA,NA,TGTGCCAGCAGCTTACCAGGGTACGGCTACACCTTC,CASSLPGYGYTF
TRBJ2-6,TRBV9,TRBD2,NA,TGTGCCAGCAGCGTAGCTAGCGGGAGGCCCGGTGGGGCCAACGTCCTGACTTTC,CASSVASGRPGGANVLTF
TRBJ1-2,TRBV2,NA,NA,TGTGCCAGCAGTGAACCGGGGGGGCTCGGCACCTTC,CASSEPGGLGTF
TRBJ2-2,TRBV5-1,TRBD1,NA,TGCGCCAGCAGCCAACAGGGGGCAAACACCGGGGAGCTGTTTTTT,CASSQQGANTGELFF
TRBJ2-2,TRBV3-1/TRBV3-2,TRBD2,NA,TGTGCCAGCAGCCAAGATGTCCCGGTTGTGGCTAGCGGGAGGGGGGAGCTGTTTTTT,CASSQDVPVVASGRGELFF
TRBJ2-2,TRBV7-2,NA,few,TGTGCCAGCAGCGGCCCTAGCGCCGGGGAGCTGTTTTTT,CASSGPSAGELFF
TRBJ1-6,TRBV5-6,NA,NA,TGTGCCAGCAGCTCATGGCAGGGATGGTTAAGGAATTCACCCCTCCACTTT,CASSSWQGWLRNSPLHF
TRBJ2-1,TRBV24-1,NA,once,TGTGCCACCAGTGATTTCGGGACAAGCTCCTACAATGAGCAGTTCTTC,CATSDFGTSSYNEQFF
TRBJ1-1,TRBV9,NA,NA,TGTGCCAGCAGCGTAGAGGGGCTTAACACTGAAGCTTTCTTT,CASSVEGLNTEAFF
TRBJ1-1,TRBV19,TRBD1,NA,TGTGCCAGTAGGGACAGGGCCATGAACACTGAAGCTTTCTTT,CASRDRAMNTEAFF
TRBJ2-5,TRBV7-6,NA,NA,TGTGCCAGCAGCACCCACCCGGGGGAGACCCAGTACTTC,CASSTHPGETQYF
TRBJ2-5,TRBV4-1,TRBD2,NA,TGCGCCAGCAGCCAAATAGCGGGCCAAGAGACCCAGTACTTC,CASSQIAGQETQYF
TRBJ2-7,TRBV3-1/TRBV3-2,NA,NA,TGTGCCAGCAGCCGAAGTGAAGCGGCACACTACGAGCAGTACTTC,CASSRSEAAHYEQYF
TRBJ1-5,TRBV19,TRBD1,once,TGTGCCAGTAGTGCGGGACAGGGGACTCAGCCCCAGCATTTT,CASSAGQGTQPQHF
TRBJ2-1,TRBV6-2/TRBV6-3,TRBD2,few,TGTGCCAGCAGTAGACTAGCGGGAGGGAGTAATGAGCAGTTCTTC,CASSRLAGGSNEQFF
TRBJ2-5,TRBV6-2/TRBV6-3,NA,NA,TGTGCCAGCAGTTCCATCGAGGCCCAAGAGACCCAGTACTTC,CASSSIEAQETQYF
TRBJ1-2,TRBV11-2,NA,few,TGTGCCAGCAGCCTGCAGGGTGCCGCTGGCTACACCTTC,CASSLQGAAGYTF
TRBJ2-3,TRBV28,NA,NA,TGTGCCAGCAGTCCCCCCCCAACAGATACGCAGTATTTT,CASSPPPTDTQYF
TRBJ1-2,TRBV2,NA,NA,TGTGCCAGCAGTAAGGACAGTAACTATGGCTACACCTTC,CASSKDSNYGYTF